The present T cell receptor (beta chain) was sequenced within a study of beta chain features in type 1 diabetes. Looked up from germline, CDR1 is SGHNT and CDR2 is YYREEE (reference sequence). V gave up 4 bases and J gave up 4 bases; unmatched junction bases: 9. This CDR3 is 15 amino acids long. Reverse transcribing all isolated RNA meant expressed TCRB transcripts were sequenced. Profiled with immunoSEQ multiplex PCR; TCRdb holds only in-frame clones, not every one. The sample shows under 900,000 clones, roughly 17% of them seen only once. This clonotype was sampled from a woman younger than 30 in good health. Material: naive CD4+ T cells from blood. V and J are TRBV5-4 and TRBJ2-3, with TRBD1 identical over 7 bases. CDR3 loop: CASSTYRGRSDTQYF. DNA of the CDR3: TGTGCCAGCAGCACCTACAGGGGCAGGTCAGATACGCAGTATTTT. Full variable domain (remainder filled in from reference TRBV5-4 and TRBJ2-3): ETGVTQSPTHLIKTRGQQVTLRCSSQSGHNTVSWYQQALGQGPQFIFQYYREEENGRGNFPPRFSGLQFPNYSSELNVNALELDDSALYLCASSTYRGRSDTQYFGPGTRLTVL.